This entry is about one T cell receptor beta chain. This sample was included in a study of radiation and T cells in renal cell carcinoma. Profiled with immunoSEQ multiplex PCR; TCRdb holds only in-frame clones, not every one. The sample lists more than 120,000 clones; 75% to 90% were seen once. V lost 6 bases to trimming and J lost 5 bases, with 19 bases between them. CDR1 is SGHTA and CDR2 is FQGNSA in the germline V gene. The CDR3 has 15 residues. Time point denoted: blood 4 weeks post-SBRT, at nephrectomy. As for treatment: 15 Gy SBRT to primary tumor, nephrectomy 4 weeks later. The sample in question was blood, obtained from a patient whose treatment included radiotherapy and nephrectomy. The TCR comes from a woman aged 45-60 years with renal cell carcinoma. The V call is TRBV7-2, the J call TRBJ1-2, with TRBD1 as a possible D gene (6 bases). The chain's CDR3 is CASRDMGGAWYGYTF. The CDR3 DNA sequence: TGTGCCAGCAGGGATATGGGGGGCGCTTGGTATGGCTACACCTTC.